This TCR beta chain was identified during a study of T cells after posttransplantation cyclophosphamide. Notes on the study in general: Skin or GI-infiltrating T cells shared few TRB sequences with blood. Donor-recipient repertoire similarity was low at 1-2 months, rising over year one. Recipient CMV seropositivity and CMV reactivation strongly tracked TRB clonality.

This clone was picked up many times. Its antigen remains unidentified. Data came from immunoSEQ multiplex PCR; TCRdb stores just in-frame clones and leaves some out. The sample contains 14,000 or so clones, none occurring once; approximately 22% lies in the top ten. Busulfan-fludarabine conditioning, marrow transplant, and cyclophosphamide on days +3 and +4 were administered. CDR1 is LGHNA, CDR2 YNFKEQ, per germline. V shed 0 bases, J shed 1 base, and the junction held 15 bases outside the gene matches. The CDR3 runs to 21 residues. Material: PBMCs, obtained 1162 days after allogeneic stem cell transplant with posttransplant cyclophosphamide. V gene TRBV4-2 combines with J gene TRBJ1-4; 9 positions match TRBD1. This TCR came from a female patient in her thirties or forties who received an allogeneic stem cell transplant from a related donor, was CMV-positive, and had no GVHD. Certain T cells may be donor cells from the graft. CDR3 region: CASSQDSPTGTGTVTNEKLFF. In DNA form, the CDR3 reads TGTGCCAGCAGCCAAGATTCCCCAACCGGGACAGGGACCGTAACTAATGAAAAACTGTTTTTT.